This entry features one TCR beta chain sequence. Its antigen remains unidentified. No base quality information exists; no much larger clone differs at one position. This sample was taken from a study of T cell responses to AZD1222 COVID-19 vaccine (dated by TCRdb to the early 2020s). At the level of the whole study: A total of just over 230 trial participants underwent TCR sequencing, of whom nearly 210 had received two doses of AZD1222 and 26 had received two doses of the MenACWY control vaccine. Trial participants were enrolled into age subgroups of 18-55, 56-69 and 70-plus years, which contained about 150, 27 and 61 TCR-sequenced participants, respectively.

The intended sense of this specimen's time point label: about 28 days (+/-7) after the second vaccine dose. AZD1222 recipients given second doses at about 4 weeks or at about 12 weeks were pooled, since spike-specific TCR depth and breadth were not found to differ between the two schedules. Vaccinee samples came from UK trials COV001 and COV002, including a single-blind randomized controlled phase 2/3 trial of AZD1222 (ChAdOx1 nCoV-19) in healthy adults. For TCRbeta chain sequencing, PBMC samples from trial participants were taken at day 0 and at day 28 after the second dose. Findings and caveats that apply to the study as a whole: The 56-69-year group was small, and its depth increase did not reach significance, likely because of low power. Because no day 14 peak-response samples were available, the repertoires could be characterized only after the peak T cell response. The whole spike protein was spanned by vaccine-associated CD4 TCRs, and dominant responses were seen in regions 160-218 and 743-854. Participants were mostly white British and included more females than males, and it was suggested by the authors that clonal diversity may have been underestimated. Reportedly, close to half of the unique spike-specific TCRs recognized epitopes lying outside the regions that are mutated in the B.1.351 and B.1.1.7 variants. Conclusions about previously exposed vaccinees are limited because only six or seven AZD1222 recipients were SARS-CoV-2 seropositive at baseline. After two AZD1222 doses, spike-specific TCR breadth and depth were significantly higher than at day 0 and than in MenACWY recipients.

The CDR3 regions of human TCRbeta chains were analyzed by immunosequencing. The original pipeline was this. Repertoire TCRs were matched against a reference library of SARS-CoV-2-specific TCRs generated with the MIRA antigen-specificity platform. Breadth was defined as the fraction of unique TCRs that were SARS-CoV-2-associated. Depth was defined as the fraction of total T cells that were SARS-CoV-2-associated. Using the MIRA data, each spike-specific TCR was mapped to the spike region that the TCR reacts to and placed in a CD4 or CD8 class. Log10-transformed breadth and depth values were compared by one-way ANOVA with Sidak's multiple comparisons tests. The table comes from immuneACCESS by way of TCRdb, which keeps in-frame sequences with V and J called. Part of the clones is missing from these tables; in studies checked, under half for an unresolved V gene and the rest for unknown reasons. V and J calls and clone size are copied from that table; D and trimming were computed from the DNA. This sample comprises about 110,000 clones, roughly 90% of them detected only once. Together, the top ten hold roughly 8.7% of the sample.

Specimen: peripheral blood, collected 28 days after the second AZD1222 dose. This TCR was recovered from an adult who received the AZD1222 COVID-19 vaccine.

CDR3 region: CASSEPRLPTFDYGYTF. The sequenced DNA: TGTGCCAGCAGTGAACCCCGCCTTCCAACCTTCGACTATGGCTACACCTTC. The V and J segments used are TRBV2 and TRBJ1-2; confidence is insufficient to name the D gene. Trimming at the junction amounts to 2 bases on V and 3 bases on J, and the germline ends lie 19 bases apart. Looking up the germline V gene yields CDR1 SNHLY and CDR2 FYNNEI. The CDR3 runs 17 amino acids, cysteine and phenylalanine included. Kept here is only the CDR3 DNA, which spans 51 bases and is read in frame from base 1.